Listed here are 16 T cell receptor beta chains from one sample, sequenced in a study of low-dose radiotherapy and immunotherapy resistance in tumors. TRAV- and TRBV-specific primers, spanning alpha and beta chains, primed first-strand cDNA. With a constant-region primer and a V-primer adapter, TCRs were subjected to around 20 PCR cycles of amplification. TCRdb re-called the reads through MiXCR, storing one row per CDR3 protein. The sample has 60,000 or so distinct CDR3 sequences, about 25% seen once. Noted time point: after trial treatment. This sample's treatment: LDRT plus nivolumab, ipilimumab, low-dose cyclophosphamide and aspirin (RACIN trial). The sample here was PBMCs, taken after low-dose radiotherapy plus immunotherapy. Every receptor here comes from a male donor with prostate cancer.

This clonotype was found many times. The rearrangement uses TRBV6-6 and TRBJ2-3, with 12 nucleotides matching TRBD2. CDR1 and CDR2 from the germline V gene are MNHNY and SVGAGI (reference sequence). The CDR3 loop spans 16 amino acids. V shed 4 bases and J 2 bases; nucleotides not matched to a gene: 4. As DNA, the CDR3 is TGTGCCAGCAGTTCCCGGACTAGCGGGATCACAGATACGCAGTATTTT. Translation: CASSSRTSGITDTQYF.

This clonotype came up many times. The CDR3 sequence is CASTIQGLAGDPTTYTDTQYF. Written as DNA, the CDR3 is TGTGCCAGCACCATACAAGGGCTAGCGGGGGATCCTACTACGTACACAGATACGCAGTATTTT. The V gene is TRBV6-2 or TRBV6-3, the J gene TRBJ2-3; TRBD2 matches at 10 bases. Germline assignment: CDR1 MNHEY and CDR2 SVGEGT. After removal of 7 bases from V and 2 bases from J, the junction contained 24 bases not matched to a gene. The CDR3 has 21 amino acids.

This clonotype was seen repeatedly, ten times or more. The chain links TRBV20-1 to TRBJ1-5, with 11 bases fitting TRBD1. Germline CDR1 reads DFQATT; CDR2 reads SNEGSKA (reference sequence). The junction had 13 bases not matched to a gene; V was cut back by 0 bases and J by 9 bases. The CDR3 contains 17 residues. CDR3 DNA sequence: TGCAGTGCTAGAGAGGACAGAGGGACAGGGGGGCGTCGGCCCCAGCATTTT. Residues: CSAREDRGTGGRRPQHF.

This clonotype was detected a few times. The V and J genes are TRBV20-1 and TRBJ2-3; 8 bases map to TRBD2. Germline V CDR1 and CDR2: DFQATT, SNEGSKA (reference sequence). The junction had 12 bases not matched to a gene; V was cut back by 3 bases and J by 4 bases. The CDR3 totals 16 residues. The CDR3 DNA sequence: TGCAGTGCTAGCCCCAGGTTGGGCGGGAGGTCAGATACGCAGTATTTT. Translating it yields CSASPRLGGRSDTQYF.

This clonotype was seen at least ten times. V usage is TRBV28 and J usage is TRBJ1-1, with D possibly being TRBD1 (6 bases). V was trimmed by 1 base and J by 3 bases, leaving 15 bases between them. Germline CDR1 MDHEN, CDR2 SYDVKM. CDR3 length: 16 amino acids. DNA of the CDR3: TGTGCCAGCAGTTTATTGTTCGGGAGGGGGGACACTGAAGCTTTCTTT. Amino acid sequence: CASSLLFGRGDTEAFF.

To note about this clonotype: Only one base separates this from a far larger clonotype, so it likely reflects a read error. The CDR3 carries no conserved terminal phenylalanine or tryptophan, so it likely arises from a read error. Because the CDR3's place on the DNA is in doubt, the DNA is left out and the CDR3 is given as listed by TCRdb. The rearrangement uses TRBV26 and TRBJ1-1. TRBV26 corresponds to a pseudogene. Termini included, the CDR3 measures 15 amino acids. CDR3 in amino acids: CAANSQASQNTEAFL.

This clonotype was observed a single time. This sequence is one base from a far larger clone and is likely a read error. The gene calls are TRBV6-6 and TRBJ2-1, with TRBD2 identical over 8 bases. Germline V gene lookup returns CDR1 MNHNY and CDR2 SVGAGI (reference sequence). This CDR3 has 14 amino acids. The chain's CDR3 is CASSDSAGGHEQFF. The CDR3 DNA reads as TGTGCCAGCAGTGACTCGGCGGGAGGACACGAGCAGTTCTTC.

A remark on this clonotype: A read error likely explains this, since a far larger clone differs by one base. The V and J genes are TRBV2 and TRBJ2-1; 11 bases are a match to TRBD1. From germline, CDR1 is SNHLY and CDR2 FYNNEI. This CDR3 is 15 amino acids long. J was trimmed by 7 bases and V by 10 bases; bases with no gene match: 12. CDR3 in amino acids: CATCDLDRGPNEQFF. In DNA, the CDR3 is TGTGCCACCTGTGACTTGGACAGGGGGCCGAATGAGCAGTTCTTC.

This clonotype was detected ten times or more. This rearrangement joins TRBV12-3 or TRBV12-4 to TRBJ2-5, with a possible D match to TRBD1 (5 bases). This CDR3 is built from 14 residues. V was clipped by 3 bases and J by 0 bases, with 8 bases between them. The CDR3 here is CASSFKTDQETQYF. The CDR3 coding sequence is TGTGCCAGCAGTTTTAAGACAGACCAAGAGACCCAGTACTTC.

Ten or more counts support this clonotype. The V call is TRBV9, the J call TRBJ2-2, with TRBD2 matching 10 bases. The V gene end was trimmed by 4 bases and the J gene end by 1 base; junction bases not matched to a gene: 4. The CDR3 is 16 amino acids. Germline V gene sequence: CDR1 SGDLS, CDR2 YYNGEE. CDR3 bases: TGTGCCAGCAGCCCTTGGACTAGCGGGAACACCGGGGAGCTGTTTTTT. Amino acids: CASSPWTSGNTGELFF.

At least ten counts were recorded for this clonotype. The V and J genes are TRBV29-1 and TRBJ2-1, with 8 bases that match TRBD2. V lost 3 bases and J lost 10; bases outside the gene matches: 8. The germline gives CDR1 SQVTM, CDR2 ANQGSEA. This CDR3 spans 13 amino acids. DNA of the CDR3: TGCAGCGTTGATAAACTAGCGGCAGAAGAGCAGTTCTTC. Translation: CSVDKLAAEEQFF.

A few counts support this clonotype. The rearrangement joins TRBV28 to TRBJ2-7, with 10 bases fitting TRBD2. Germline V gives CDR1 MDHEN, CDR2 SYDVKM. Losses at the gene ends were 8 bases for V and 1 base for J; bases not matched to a gene: 17. The CDR3 has 18 residues. The CDR3 DNA follows: TGTGCCAGCCTCGCCCTGCCTAGCGGGGGTACCCTTTCCTACGAGCAGTACTTC. It specifies CASLALPSGGTLSYEQYF.

This clonotype has ten or more counts. This chain uses TRBV2 with TRBJ2-5, with 10 bases that match TRBD2. V lost 6 bases, J lost 6 bases, and 13 bases stayed unmatched. Germline V gene sequence: CDR1 SNHLY, CDR2 FYNNEI. CDR3 length: 16 amino acids. The CDR3 sequence is CASSDQPISGRKTQYF. As DNA, the CDR3 is TGTGCCAGCAGCGACCAGCCAATTAGCGGGAGGAAGACCCAGTACTTC.

In regard to this clonotype: One base separates it from a far larger clone, so it is likely a read error. The V call is TRBV6-8, the J call TRBJ2-7; no reliable D call. Trimming took 7 bases from V and 1 from J, leaving 14 bases between them. The CDR3 sequence is 14 residues long. Germline V gene data show CDR1 as MNHGY and CDR2 as SAAAGT. In DNA form, the CDR3 reads TGTGCCAGCAACCAACCGACCGGATCCTACGAGCAGTACTTC. Translation: CASNQPTGSYEQYF.

In this sample, this clonotype turned up many times. The chain employs TRBV20-1 and TRBJ2-7, with 9 bases fitting TRBD1. V lost 3 bases to trimming and J lost 2 bases; unmatched junction nucleotides: 5. The CDR3 runs to 14 residues. Germline CDR1 is DFQATT and CDR2 is SNEGSKA (reference sequence). As DNA, the CDR3 is TGCAGTGCTAGTGACAGGGGGGGTCCCTACGAGCAGTACTTC. Amino acid sequence: CSASDRGGPYEQYF.

This clonotype has at least ten counts. This chain connects TRBV21-1 to TRBJ2-1. TRBV21-1 is marked as a pseudogene. The CDR3 spans 19 residues. Written as DNA, the CDR3 is TGTGCCAGCAGCAATCGAAAGCGTTACAGTTCGAGCTCCTACAATGAGCAGTTCTTC. Its protein is CASSNRKRYSSSSYNEQFF.